The clone carrying this TCR beta chain showed up just a few times. What it binds is not known. This sample is part of a study of CD8+ T cells in alopecia areata. Treatment meaning: oral pan-JAK inhibitor, 5-10 mg twice daily. Peripheral blood and lesional scalp punch biopsies came from alopecia areata patients. RNA was extracted and reverse transcribed into cDNA as the sequencing template. Produced via immunoSEQ multiplex PCR; TCRdb's table is partial and in-frame only. The table lists 150,000 to 200,000 clones, 58% of them singletons. V was pared by 0 bases and J by 2 bases, with 5 bases between. The CDR3 has 13 amino acids. Regarding the study as a whole: In scalp, tofacitinib significantly decreased clonality and expanded CD8+ clones among the top 100.

J is TRBJ2-7 and V is TRBV23-1, with D tentatively TRBD2 (5 bases). TRBV23-1 is an open reading frame whose function is uncertain. The TCR originated in a human donor with alopecia areata. The sequenced sample was CD4+ T cells sorted from blood, obtained at approximately week 61, from a patient treated with tofacitinib. Here the CDR3 reads CASSQSRAYEQYF. CDR3 DNA sequence: TGCGCCAGCAGTCAATCGCGGGCCTACGAGCAGTACTTC.